This TCR beta chain was observed in a study of identical twins. V gave up 4 bases and J gave up 0 bases; unmatched junction bases: 8. The germline gives CDR1 SGHDN, CDR2 FVKESK. The length of the CDR3 is 19 residues. TCRdb analysed the 5' RACE reads with MiXCR anew, one entry per CDR3 protein. This table holds some 320,000 distinct CDR3 sequences, about 12% found once. Findings of the study overall: Reduced insertions were recorded for abundant cord blood beta clonotypes, with no such pattern in memory repertoires. For out-of-frame alpha sequences shared by twins, low generation probability was in excess.

This clonotype was counted a few times. What it binds is unknown. The same sample was also studied in work on yellow fever vaccine responses in identical twins.

The receptor comes from a young woman in good health. V usage is TRBV14 and J usage is TRBJ2-2, with 13 bases fitting TRBD2. Sequences were obtained from CD8+ T cells sorted from blood. CDR3 sequence reads: CASSPLPGLAGSNTGELFF. CDR3 in DNA: TGTGCCAGCAGCCCGTTGCCGGGACTAGCGGGATCGAACACCGGGGAGCTGTTTTTT.